The 14 T cell receptor beta chains given below trace back to one sample, sequenced in a study of control samples from healthy donors and cancer patients (dated by TCRdb to between 2020 and 2021). Library preparation was by the immunoSEQ multiplex PCR assay. Here the immuneACCESS table is served through TCRdb, limited to in-frame sequences with V and J called. Missing clones are a known gap in these copies; in checked studies unresolved V genes cover under half, and the rest lacks a known reason. A total of some 130,000 clones appear in this sample, under 95% of them only once. Roughly 8.6% of the sample lies in the top ten. Sample: blood. Receptors originate from a man younger than 35 in good health.

The gene calls are TRBV4-1 and TRBJ2-3; D gene ambiguous. The V end was cut by 0 bases, the J end by 3 bases, with 10 bases between. The CDR3 runs 15 residues. In germline, CDR1 is MGHRA, CDR2 YSYEKL. CDR3 in amino acids: CASSQEAILTDTQYF. Here the CDR3 DNA reads TGCGCCAGCAGCCAAGAGGCTATCCTAACAGATACGCAGTATTTT.

This clone was detected once. The genes are TRBV11-2 and TRBJ1-2; no definite D call. Trimming took 5 bases from V and 1 from J, leaving 17 bases between them. The CDR3 sequence is 16 residues long. Germline V lookup: CDR1 SGHAT, CDR2 FQNNGV. CDR3 region: CASSRIVRPNNYGYTF. For the CDR3, the DNA is TGTGCCAGCAGCCGCATCGTACGACCTAATAACTATGGCTACACCTTC.

This clone has only a few counts. The genes are TRBV19 and TRBJ1-3; 9 bases fit TRBD1. The CDR3 sequence is 15 residues long. With 6 bases clipped from V and 4 bases from J, the junction kept 7 bases outside the gene matches. Germline CDR1 LNHDA, CDR2 SQIVND (reference sequence). The CDR3 nucleotides are TGTGCCAGTAGCCAACAGGGGGCCTCGGGAAACACCATATATTTT. Protein sequence: CASSQQGASGNTIYF.

The rearrangement uses TRBV5-1 and TRBJ2-5; D gene ambiguous. The CDR3 is 14 amino acids. The germline gives CDR1 SGHRS, CDR2 YFSETQ. Trimming shortened V by 0 bases and J by 2 bases, and 8 bases separated the two germline ends. The CDR3 region has the DNA TGCGCCAGCAGCTTGGGGGGTAAACAAGAGACCCAGTACTTC. Its protein product is CASSLGGKQETQYF.

V is TRBV27 and J is TRBJ2-3; a weak D match, TRBD2 (5 bases). Trimming shortened V by 3 bases and J by 3 bases, and 13 bases separated the two germline ends. Germline V CDR1 and CDR2: MNHEY, SMNVEV (reference sequence). This CDR3 is 15 amino acids long. Here the CDR3 DNA reads TGTGCCAGCAGTTTGAATCTAGCTGGAACAGATACGCAGTATTTT. Translation gives CASSLNLAGTDTQYF.

The chain combines TRBV7-6 with TRBJ2-1; TRBD2 aligns across 9 bases. The CDR3 consists of 15 residues. V shed 8 bases, J shed 4 bases, and the junction held 9 bases outside the gene matches. The germline V gene has CDR1 SGHVS and CDR2 FNYEAQ. CDR3 amino acids: CASGPGLAEYNEQFF. In DNA, the CDR3 is TGTGCCAGCGGTCCGGGACTAGCTGAATACAATGAGCAGTTCTTC.

The chain uses TRBV7-9 and TRBJ1-6; 7 bases are a match to TRBD1. The CDR3 has 15 amino acids. Germline values: CDR1 SEHNR, CDR2 FQNEAQ (reference sequence). Unmatched junction bases numbered 1, after V lost 0 bases and J lost 5 bases. Here the CDR3 reads CASSLAGQHNSPLHF. The CDR3 DNA sequence: TGTGCCAGCAGCTTAGCGGGACAGCATAATTCACCCCTCCACTTT.

As concerns this clone: The same CDR3 arises from other DNA sequences in this sample as well. V usage is TRBV3-1 (or the pseudogene TRBV3-2) and J usage is TRBJ1-5; D is undetermined. The germline CDR1 and CDR2 sequences are LGHDT and YNNKEL (reference sequence). This CDR3 is 12 amino acids long. V gave up 1 base and J gave up 2 bases, with 0 bases separating them. The DNA of the CDR3 is TGTGCCAGCAGCCAAGGCAATCAGCCCCAGCATTTT. Translation: CASSQGNQPQHF.

As DNA, the CDR3 is TGTGCCAGCAACCAGCGGGGGGTTCCCACCGGGGAGCTGTTTTTT. Translation gives CASNQRGVPTGELFF. V is TRBV27 and J is TRBJ2-2; 9 bases line up with TRBD2. Germline trimming cut 7 bases from V and 4 bases from J; bases unmatched to any gene: 7. Germline V gene sequence: CDR1 MNHEY, CDR2 SMNVEV (reference sequence). CDR3 length: 15 amino acids.

The V gene is TRBV7-8, the J gene TRBJ1-6; the D gene is possibly TRBD1 (6 bases). Germline V gene sequence: CDR1 SGHVS, CDR2 FQNEAQ. The CDR3 contains 16 residues. Trimming pared 5 bases from V and 9 bases from J, leaving 20 bases between. The CDR3 loop reads CASSPRPQQGFSPLHF. The CDR3 DNA reads as TGTGCCAGCAGCCCTCGGCCGCAACAGGGATTTTCACCCCTCCACTTT.

The V and J genes are TRBV15 and TRBJ2-2, with 8 bases lining up with TRBD1. V lost 0 bases to trimming and J lost 5 bases; unmatched junction nucleotides: 5. CDR1 and CDR2 (germline): LNHNV, YYDKDF (reference sequence). The CDR3 loop spans 16 amino acids. The CDR3 is CATSREQGGGTGELFF. In nucleotides, the CDR3 is TGTGCCACCAGCAGAGAACAGGGGGGCGGTACCGGGGAGCTGTTTTTT. The full variable domain, rest sourced from reference TRBV15 and TRBJ2-2, is DAMVIQNPRYQVTQFGKPVTLSCSQTLNHNVMYWYQQKSSQAPKLLFHYYDKDFNNEADTPDNFQSRRPNTSFCFLDIRSPGLGDTAMYLCATSREQGGGTGELFFGEGSRLTVL.

This clone was recorded only once. The chain is built from TRBV5-1 and TRBJ2-5; the D gene is possibly TRBD2 (6 bases). V gave up 7 bases and J gave up 1 base, with 14 bases separating them. The CDR3 runs to 14 residues. The germline gives CDR1 SGHRS, CDR2 YFSETQ. CDR3 sequence: CASRKGGIQETQYF. The CDR3 DNA follows: TGCGCCAGCCGAAAAGGAGGGATCCAAGAGACCCAGTACTTC.

The V call is TRBV7-2, the J call TRBJ2-5, with 8 bases fitting TRBD1. Germline CDR1 SGHTA, CDR2 FQGNSA. V shed 8 bases, J shed 4 bases, and the junction held 12 bases outside the gene matches. The CDR3 extends over 15 amino acids. The CDR3, as DNA: TGTGCCAGCGCCCTACAGGCAGGGGGCTTAGAGACCCAGTACTTC. As protein: CASALQAGGLETQYF.

This chain uses TRBV2 with TRBJ1-2; D ambiguous. The V gene's germline CDR1 is SNHLY and CDR2 FYNNEI. CDR3 length: 12 residues. V gave up 4 bases and J gave up 6 bases, with 9 bases separating them. The CDR3: CASSVSEDGYTF. As DNA, the CDR3 is TGTGCCAGCAGTGTCAGCGAGGATGGCTACACCTTC. The full variable domain, rest sourced from reference TRBV2 and TRBJ1-2, is EPEVTQTPSHQVTQMGQEVILRCVPISNHLYFYWYRQILGQKVEFLVSFYNNEISEKSEIFDDQFSVERPDGSNFTLKIRSTKLEDSAMYFCASSVSEDGYTFGSGTRLTVV.